This T cell receptor beta chain came from a study of cytomegalovirus exposure and HLA in healthy donors. General observations from the study: Rarity held for most TCR sequences, but there were some public TCRs that occurred in many donors. TRBV6-2, TRBV6-3 and other indistinguishable V segments were excluded.

The primer mix had 60 Vbeta and 13 Jbeta primers. Data came from immunoSEQ multiplex PCR; TCRdb stores just in-frame clones and leaves some out. The sample lists 110,000 or so clones, 67% occurring once. Worth noting for this clone: Its cognate antigen is unknown.

Germline loops: CDR1 SGHTS, CDR2 YDEGEE. V lost 4 bases to trimming and J lost 5 bases, with 15 bases between them. The CDR3 consists of 14 residues. The sequence came from a man aged 18-30 years in good health and CMV-seropositive. Sequencing was performed on PBMCs. The rearrangement joins TRBV5-8 to TRBJ2-5; D is possibly TRBD1 (6 bases). CDR3 residues: CASSENRVSETQYF. The CDR3 coding sequence is TGTGCCAGCAGCGAAAACAGGGTTAGCGAGACCCAGTACTTC. The variable domain in full, completed from reference TRBV5-8 and TRBJ2-5, reads EAGVTQSPTHLIKTRGQQATLRCSPISGHTSVYWYQQALGLGLQFLLWYDEGEERNRGNFPPRFSGRQFPNYSSELNVNALELEDSALYLCASSENRVSETQYFGPGTRLLVL.